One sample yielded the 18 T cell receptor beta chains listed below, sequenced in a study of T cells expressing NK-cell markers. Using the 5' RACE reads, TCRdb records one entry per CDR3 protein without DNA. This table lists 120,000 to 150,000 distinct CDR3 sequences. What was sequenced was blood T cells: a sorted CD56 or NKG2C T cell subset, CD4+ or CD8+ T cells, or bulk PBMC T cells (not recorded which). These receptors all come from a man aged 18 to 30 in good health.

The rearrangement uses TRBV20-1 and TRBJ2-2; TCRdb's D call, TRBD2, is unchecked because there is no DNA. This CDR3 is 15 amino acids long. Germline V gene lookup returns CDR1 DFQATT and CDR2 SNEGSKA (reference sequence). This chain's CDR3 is CSASPRSHEAGELFF.

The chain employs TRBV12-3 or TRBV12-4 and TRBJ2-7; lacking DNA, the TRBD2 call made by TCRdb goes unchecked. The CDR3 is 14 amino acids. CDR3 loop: CASAGGRDRYEQYF.

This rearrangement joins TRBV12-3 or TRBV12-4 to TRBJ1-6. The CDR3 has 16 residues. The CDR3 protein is CASSSRMTVPDSPLHF.

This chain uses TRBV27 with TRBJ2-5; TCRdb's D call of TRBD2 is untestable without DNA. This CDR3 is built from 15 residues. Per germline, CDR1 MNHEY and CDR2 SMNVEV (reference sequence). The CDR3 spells CASSLSSGRQETQYF.

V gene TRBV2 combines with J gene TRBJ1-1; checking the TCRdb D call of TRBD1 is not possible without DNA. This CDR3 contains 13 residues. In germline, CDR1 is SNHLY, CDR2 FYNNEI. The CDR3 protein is CASLGGFDTEAFF.

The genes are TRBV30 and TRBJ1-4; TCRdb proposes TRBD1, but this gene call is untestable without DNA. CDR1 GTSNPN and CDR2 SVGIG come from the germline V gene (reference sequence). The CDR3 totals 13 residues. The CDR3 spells CACRERTNEKLFF.

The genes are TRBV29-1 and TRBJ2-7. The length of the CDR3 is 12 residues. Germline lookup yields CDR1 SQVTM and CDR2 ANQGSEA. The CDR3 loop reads CSVEQEPYEQYF.

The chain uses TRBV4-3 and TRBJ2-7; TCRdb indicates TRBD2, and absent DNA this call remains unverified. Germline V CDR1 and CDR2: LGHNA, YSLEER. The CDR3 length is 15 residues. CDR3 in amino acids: CASSSRTSGIYEQYF.

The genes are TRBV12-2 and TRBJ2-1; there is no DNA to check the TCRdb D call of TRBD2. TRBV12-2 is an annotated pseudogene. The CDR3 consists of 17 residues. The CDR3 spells CASRSILSSGGNNEQFF.

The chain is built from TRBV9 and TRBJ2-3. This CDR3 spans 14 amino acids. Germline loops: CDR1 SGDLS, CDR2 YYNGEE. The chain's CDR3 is CASSVSGRTDTQYF. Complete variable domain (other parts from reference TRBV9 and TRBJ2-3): DSGVTQTPKHLITATGQRVTLRCSPRSGDLSVYWYQQSLDQGLQFLIQYYNGEERAKGNILERFSAQQFPDLHSELNLSSLELGDSALYFCASSVSGRTDTQYFGPGTRLTVL.

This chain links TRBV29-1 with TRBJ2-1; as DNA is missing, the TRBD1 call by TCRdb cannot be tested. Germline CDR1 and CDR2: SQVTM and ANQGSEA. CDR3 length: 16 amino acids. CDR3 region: CSVEDFIGGSGDEQFF.

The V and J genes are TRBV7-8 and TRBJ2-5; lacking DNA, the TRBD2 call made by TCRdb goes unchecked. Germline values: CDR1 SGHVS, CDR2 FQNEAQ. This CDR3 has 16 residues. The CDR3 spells CASSLGAFMEPETQYF. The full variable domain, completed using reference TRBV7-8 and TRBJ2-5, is GAGVSQSPRYKVAKRGQDVALRCDPISGHVSLFWYQQALGQGPEFLTYFQNEAQLDKSGLPSDRFFAERPEGSVSTLKIQRTQQEDSAVYLCASSLGAFMEPETQYFGPGTRLLVL.

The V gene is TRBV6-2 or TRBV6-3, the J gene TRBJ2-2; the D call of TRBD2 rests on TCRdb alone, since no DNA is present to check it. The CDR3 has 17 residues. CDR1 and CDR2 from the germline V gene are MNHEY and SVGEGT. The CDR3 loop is CASSYPTSGVNTGELFF.

CDR3: CASSQYRRETQYF. The V call is TRBV4-1, the J call TRBJ2-5. Looked up from germline, CDR1 is MGHRA and CDR2 is YSYEKL. The CDR3 loop spans 13 amino acids.

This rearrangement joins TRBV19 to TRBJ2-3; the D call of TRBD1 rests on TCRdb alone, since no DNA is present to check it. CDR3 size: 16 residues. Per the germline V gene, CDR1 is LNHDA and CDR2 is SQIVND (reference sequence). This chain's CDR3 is CASSIFFRVETDTQYF.

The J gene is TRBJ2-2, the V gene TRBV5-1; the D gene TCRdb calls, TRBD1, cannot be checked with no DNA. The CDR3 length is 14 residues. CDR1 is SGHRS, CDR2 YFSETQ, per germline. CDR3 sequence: CASSGWDDTGELFF.

CDR3 loop: CASSKDFRQSGFTDTQYF. V is TRBV4-2 and J is TRBJ2-3; TCRdb returns TRBD2, unconfirmable since there is no DNA. Germline V lookup: CDR1 LGHNA, CDR2 YNFKEQ. The CDR3 has 18 amino acids.

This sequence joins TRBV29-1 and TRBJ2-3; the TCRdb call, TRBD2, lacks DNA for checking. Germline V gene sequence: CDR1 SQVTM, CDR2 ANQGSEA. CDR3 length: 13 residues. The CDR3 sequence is CSVDKEEPDTQYF.